Listed below are T cell receptor beta chains from one sample, sequenced in a study of cytomegalovirus exposure and HLA in healthy donors. Clones were sequenced by immunoSEQ multiplex PCR, and TCRdb holds only the in-frame ones, with some missing. This sample contains roughly 190,000 clones. Sample: PBMCs. The receptors were gathered from a woman under 30 in good health and CMV-seropositive. CDR3s include the opening cysteine and the closing phenylalanine or tryptophan. D genes are given only for firm matches.

>TRBJ2-5|TRBD1|TRBV11-3
TGTGCCAGCAGCTTCAGGGGGCTGGAAAAGACCCAGTACTTC
CASSFRGLEKTQYF
>TRBJ2-7|-|TRBV5-6
TGTGCCAGCAGCTTGGGAGTTTCCCACGAGCAGTACTTC
CASSLGVSHEQYF
>TRBJ2-3|-|TRBV18
TGTGCCAGCTCACCCCCTGAGGGTTTCGGTGTCTCAGATACGCAGTATTTT
CASSPPEGFGVSDTQYF
>TRBJ1-2|-|TRBV5-4
TGTGCCAGCAGCTTGGCAGGGAACTATGGCTACACCTTC
CASSLAGNYGYTF
>TRBJ2-3|TRBD2|TRBV13
TGTGCCAGCAGACGCCTAGCGGGGGAGGTGGGGACGCAGTATTTT
CASRRLAGEVGTQYF
>TRBJ2-7|-|TRBV19
TGTGCCAGTAGTCGCACCTGGGGGAGGAATTCCCACGAGCAGTACTTC
CASSRTWGRNSHEQYF
>TRBJ2-3|-|TRBV7-9
TGTGCCAGCAGCTTAGTTATGGGCGTTGATACGCAGTATTTT
CASSLVMGVDTQYF
>TRBJ1-5|TRBD1|TRBV7-9
TGTGCCAGCAGCCAGGCCGGGACAGGGGGCATGGCCCAGCATTTT
CASSQAGTGGMAQHF
>TRBJ2-6|-|TRBV18
TGTGCCAGCTCAAATCTCGCTGGGGCCAACGTCCTGACTTTC
CASSNLAGANVLTF
>TRBJ2-1|-|TRBV2
TGTGCCAGCAGTGCCGAGGGCCTCTCCTACAATGAGCAGTTCTTC
CASSAEGLSYNEQFF
>TRBJ2-7|TRBD1|TRBV4-1
TGCGCCAGCAGCCAGTACGGGACAGCAGCCTACGAGCAGTACTTC
CASSQYGTAAYEQYF
>TRBJ2-3|TRBD2|TRBV5-1
TGCGCCAGCAGCCCTAGCGGGGGATTTCCAGATACGCAGTATTTT
CASSPSGGFPDTQYF
>TRBJ1-3|TRBD1|TRBV19
TGTGCCAGTAGTCCTCTGACAGGGACGCCATCCCTTTCTGGAAACACCATATATTTT
CASSPLTGTPSLSGNTIYF
>TRBJ2-1|TRBD2|TRBV4-1
TGCGCCAGCAGCCAAGCTACGGGACTACCCTACAATGAGCAGTTCTTC
CASSQATGLPYNEQFF
>TRBJ1-1|TRBD1|TRBV5-4
TGTGCCAGCAGCTTGGTGGCAGGGGGAAGAACTGAAGCTTTCTTT
CASSLVAGGRTEAFF
>TRBJ1-1|-|TRBV28
TGTGCCAGCAGGGGGGCTGGACTGGAGGCTGAAGCTTTCTTT
CASRGAGLEAEAFF
>TRBJ1-3|-|TRBV5-4
TGTGCCAGCAGCCGCCTCGGGACATCCAGCTCTGGAAACACCATATATTTT
CASSRLGTSSSGNTIYF
>TRBJ1-2|-|TRBV18
TGTGCCAGCTCACCAGCGGAGGGAGGTGGCTACACCTTC
CASSPAEGGGYTF
>TRBJ1-5|TRBD1|TRBV6-1
TGTGCCAGCAGCTCCGACAGGGGGCGCGTTCAGCCCCAGCATTTT
CASSSDRGRVQPQHF
>TRBJ1-1|TRBD1|TRBV7-9
TGTGCCAGCAGCTTAGACGAAGGGGGCTCTGAAGCTTTCTTT
CASSLDEGGSEAFF
>TRBJ1-4|TRBD1|TRBV12-5
TGTGCTAGTGGCACGGACAGGGTAGAAAAACTGTTTTTT
CASGTDRVEKLFF
>TRBJ1-2|-|TRBV30
TGTGCCTGGAGTGTGGGAGCTAACTATGGCTACACCTTC
CAWSVGANYGYTF
>TRBJ1-2|-|TRBV4-2
TGTGCCAGCAGCCAAGATGGACAGAGCGGCTACACCTTC
CASSQDGQSGYTF
>TRBJ2-1|-|TRBV4-1
TGCGCCAGCAGCCAAGAGACGGGTGAGCAGTTCTTC
CASSQETGEQFF
>TRBJ2-1|-|TRBV19
TGTGCCAGTAGTATCGGGGGGCTCTACAATGAGCAGTTCTTC
CASSIGGLYNEQFF
>TRBJ2-5|TRBD1|TRBV5-1
TGCGCCAGCAGCGTAGGGACAGGGGGAGAGACCCAGTACTTC
CASSVGTGGETQYF
>TRBJ2-1|TRBD1|TRBV9
TGTGCCAGCAGCCCTAGACAGGGCCTTGATTTAATCGATGAGCAGTTCTTC
CASSPRQGLDLIDEQFF
>TRBJ2-2|TRBD2|TRBV11-2
TGTGCCAGCAGCCCATCTAGCGGGAGTACGAGCACCGGGGAGCTGTTTTTT
CASSPSSGSTSTGELFF